The next 12 T cell receptor beta chains were all read from a single sample in a study of blood T cell repertoires in COVID-19. TCRdb's copy holds only in-frame clones and misses some; the assay was immunoSEQ multiplex PCR. The repertoire consists of about 230,000 clones, with around 84% occurring once and the leading ten covering about 0.93%. The sample comprised peripheral blood. The receptor source for this set is a man aged 35-49 years with acute or convalescent COVID-19.

The CDR3 DNA reads as TGTGCCAGCAGCAAGACCCAGCGGGGCACTGAAGCTTTCTTT. Translating gives CASSKTQRGTEAFF. V usage is TRBV5-5 and J usage is TRBJ1-1; D ambiguous. V shed 4 bases and J shed 4 bases, with 14 bases lying between them. The germline V gene encodes CDR1 SGHKS and CDR2 YYEKEE (reference sequence). The CDR3 is 14 amino acids.

The genes are TRBV2 and TRBJ2-2, with 10 bases aligning to TRBD1. This CDR3 has 15 residues. The V gene's germline CDR1 is SNHLY and CDR2 FYNNEI. V trimming: 8 bases; J trimming: 1 base; junction bases outside the gene matches: 4. The CDR3 sequence: CASVGDRGNTGELFF. CDR3 bases: TGTGCCAGCGTGGGGGACAGGGGGAACACCGGGGAGCTGTTTTTT.

The V and J genes are TRBV27 and TRBJ1-1; TRBD1 might be the D (5 bases). V was pared by 4 bases and J by 11 bases, with 14 bases between. The CDR3 runs 12 residues. Germline CDR1 MNHEY, CDR2 SMNVEV (reference sequence). CDR3 DNA sequence: TGTGCCAGCAGTTCTTCAGGGTCTGGTGCTTTCTTT. Residues: CASSSSGSGAFF.

This clone was seen a single time. The V call is TRBV5-5, the J call TRBJ2-4; 8 bases match TRBD1. Germline V CDR1 and CDR2: SGHKS, YYEKEE (reference sequence). Trimming at V came to 6 bases and at J to 11 bases, leaving 16 bases not matched to a gene. The CDR3 extends over 15 amino acids. CDR3 coding DNA: TGTGCCAGCATCCAAGACCCGGGACAGGTAATCGTTCAGTACTTC. Amino acid sequence: CASIQDPGQVIVQYF.

V gene TRBV6-5 combines with J gene TRBJ1-2; D is possibly TRBD1 (6 bases). With 5 bases removed from V and 7 bases from J, the gap between germline ends came to 11 bases. This CDR3 has 12 residues. Germline CDR1 and CDR2: MNHEY and SVGAGI. CDR3 protein: CASSPGVSGYTF. The CDR3 DNA is TGTGCCAGCAGTCCAGGGGTTAGTGGCTACACCTTC.

This chain connects TRBV9 to TRBJ2-2; D perhaps matches TRBD1 (6 bases). Deletions cut 0 bases from V and 4 bases from J, with 10 bases between. This CDR3 is 15 amino acids long. Germline assignment: CDR1 SGDLS and CDR2 YYNGEE. CDR3 region: CASSVVRGFTGELFF. For the CDR3, the DNA is TGTGCCAGCAGCGTAGTGAGGGGGTTCACCGGGGAGCTGTTTTTT.

The V gene is TRBV3-1 (or the pseudogene TRBV3-2), the J gene TRBJ2-7, with 7 bases lining up with TRBD1. The CDR3 length is 15 residues. Germline CDR1 reads LGHDT; CDR2 reads YNNKEL (reference sequence). After removal of 3 bases from V and 2 bases from J, the junction contained 7 bases not matched to a gene. Written as DNA, the CDR3 is TGTGCCAGCAGCCAGGACCCAGGGACAGCCTACGAGCAGTACTTC. Protein sequence: CASSQDPGTAYEQYF.

The chain has TRBV28 and TRBJ1-1; 8 bases match TRBD1. The germline V gene encodes CDR1 MDHEN and CDR2 SYDVKM. This CDR3 has 14 residues. V was clipped by 2 bases and J by 6 bases; unmatched bases: 5. DNA for the CDR3: TGTGCCAGCAGTTTAACAGGGGGGGTGGCTGAAGCTTTCTTT. Protein product: CASSLTGGVAEAFF.

Only a few counts were recorded for this clone. The J gene is TRBJ1-1, the V gene TRBV7-8; the match to TRBD1 covers 7 bases. J lost 8 bases, V lost 5 bases, and 8 bases had no gene match. CDR1 is SGHVS, CDR2 FQNEAQ, per germline. The CDR3 totals 13 residues. Here the CDR3 DNA reads TGTGCCAGCAGCCCGACCCTACAGGGGGAAGCTTTCTTT. Amino acids: CASSPTLQGEAFF.

This chain links TRBV11-2 with TRBJ1-2, with D unresolved. This CDR3 has 13 residues. The V end lost 5 bases, the J end lost 5 bases, and 12 bases lay between the germline ends. Germline-derived CDR1 and CDR2 are SGHAT and FQNNGV. This CDR3 is CASSPYNPYGYTF. The CDR3 DNA reads TGTGCCAGCAGCCCTTACAATCCATATGGCTACACCTTC.

This CDR3 is CASSWVDRADSNQPQHF. For the CDR3, the DNA is TGTGCCAGTAGTTGGGTCGACAGGGCCGATAGCAATCAGCCCCAGCATTTT. The chain uses TRBV19 and TRBJ1-5; 7 nucleotides line up with TRBD1. CDR3 length equals 17 residues. With 5 bases clipped from V and 0 bases from J, the junction kept 10 bases outside the gene matches. Germline values: CDR1 LNHDA, CDR2 SQIVND (reference sequence). Together with reference TRBV19 and TRBJ1-5, the CDR3 gives the full variable domain: DGGITQSPKYLFRKEGQNVTLSCEQNLNHDAMYWYRQDPGQGLRLIYYSQIVNDFQKGDIAEGYSVSREKKESFPLTVTSAQKNPTAFYLCASSWVDRADSNQPQHFGDGTRLSIL.

The CDR3 bases are TGTGCCAGCTCACCCACATCCAACAGGAACACTGAAGCTTTCTTT. Protein product: CASSPTSNRNTEAFF. This rearrangement joins TRBV18 to TRBJ1-1; D gene uncertain. CDR3 size: 15 residues. CDR1 and CDR2 (germline): KGHSH, LQKENI. The V end lost 3 bases, the J end lost 1 base, and 12 bases lay between the germline ends.